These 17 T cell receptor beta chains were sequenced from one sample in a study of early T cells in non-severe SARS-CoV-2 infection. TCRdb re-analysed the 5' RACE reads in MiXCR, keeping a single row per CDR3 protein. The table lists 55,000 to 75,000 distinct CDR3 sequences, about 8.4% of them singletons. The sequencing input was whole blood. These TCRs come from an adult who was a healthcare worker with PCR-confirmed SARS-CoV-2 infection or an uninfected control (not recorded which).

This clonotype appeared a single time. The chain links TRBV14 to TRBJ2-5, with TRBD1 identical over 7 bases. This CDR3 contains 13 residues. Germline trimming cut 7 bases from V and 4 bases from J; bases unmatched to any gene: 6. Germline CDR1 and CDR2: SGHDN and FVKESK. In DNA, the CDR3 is TGTGCCAGCACCAACAGGGGAGCAGAGACCCAGTACTTC. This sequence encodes CASTNRGAETQYF.

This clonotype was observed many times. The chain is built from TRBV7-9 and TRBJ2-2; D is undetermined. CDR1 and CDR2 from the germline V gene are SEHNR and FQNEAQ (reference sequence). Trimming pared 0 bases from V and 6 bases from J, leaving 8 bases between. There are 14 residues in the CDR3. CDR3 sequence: CASSLAPASGELFF. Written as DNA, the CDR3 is TGTGCCAGCAGCTTAGCACCAGCTTCCGGGGAGCTGTTTTTT.

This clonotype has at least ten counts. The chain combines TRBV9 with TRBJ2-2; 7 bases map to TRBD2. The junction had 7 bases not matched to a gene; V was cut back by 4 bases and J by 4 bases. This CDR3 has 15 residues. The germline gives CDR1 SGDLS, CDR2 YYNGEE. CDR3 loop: CASSIRLAGTGELFF. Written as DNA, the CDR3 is TGTGCCAGCAGCATTCGACTAGCTGGCACCGGGGAGCTGTTTTTT.

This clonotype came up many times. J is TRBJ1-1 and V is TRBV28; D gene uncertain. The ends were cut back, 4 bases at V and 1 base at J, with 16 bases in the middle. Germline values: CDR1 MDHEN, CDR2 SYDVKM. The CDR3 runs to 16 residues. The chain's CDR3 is CASSSRGGPQNTEAFF. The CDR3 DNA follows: TGTGCCAGCAGTTCCCGGGGAGGGCCTCAGAACACTGAAGCTTTCTTT.

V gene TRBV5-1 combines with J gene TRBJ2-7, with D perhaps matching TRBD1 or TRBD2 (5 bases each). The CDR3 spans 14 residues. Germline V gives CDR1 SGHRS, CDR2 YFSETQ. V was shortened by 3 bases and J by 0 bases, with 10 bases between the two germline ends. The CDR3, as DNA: TGCGCCAGCAGCTGGGACGGGTTCTCCTACGAGCAGTACTTC. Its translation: CASSWDGFSYEQYF.

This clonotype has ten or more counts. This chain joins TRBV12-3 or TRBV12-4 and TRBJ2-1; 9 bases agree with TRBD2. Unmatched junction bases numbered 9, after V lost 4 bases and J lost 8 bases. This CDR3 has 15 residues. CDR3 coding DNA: TGTGCCAGCAGTTACCGGGGACTAGCCGGCGATGAGCAGTTCTTC. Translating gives CASSYRGLAGDEQFF.

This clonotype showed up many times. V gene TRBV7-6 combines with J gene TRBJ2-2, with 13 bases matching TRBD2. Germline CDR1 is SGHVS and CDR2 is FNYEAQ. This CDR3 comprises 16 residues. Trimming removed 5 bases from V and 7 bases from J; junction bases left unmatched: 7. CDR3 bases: TGTGCCAGCAGCCGAGGACTAGCGGGAGATCACGGGGAGCTGTTTTTT. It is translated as CASSRGLAGDHGELFF.

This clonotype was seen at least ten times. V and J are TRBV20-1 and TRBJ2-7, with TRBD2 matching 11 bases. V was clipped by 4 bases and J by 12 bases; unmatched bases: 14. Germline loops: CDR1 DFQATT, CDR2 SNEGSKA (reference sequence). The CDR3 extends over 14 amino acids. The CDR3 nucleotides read TGCAGTGCTACCAACCGGGGACTAGCGGTCCGTGGGTACTTC. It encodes CSATNRGLAVRGYF.

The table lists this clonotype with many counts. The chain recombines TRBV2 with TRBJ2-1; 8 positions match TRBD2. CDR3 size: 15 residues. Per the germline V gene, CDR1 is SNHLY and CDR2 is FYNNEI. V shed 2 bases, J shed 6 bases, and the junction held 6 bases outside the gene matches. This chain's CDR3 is CASSELAGGPNEQFF. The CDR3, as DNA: TGTGCCAGCAGTGAATTGGCGGGAGGCCCCAATGAGCAGTTCTTC.

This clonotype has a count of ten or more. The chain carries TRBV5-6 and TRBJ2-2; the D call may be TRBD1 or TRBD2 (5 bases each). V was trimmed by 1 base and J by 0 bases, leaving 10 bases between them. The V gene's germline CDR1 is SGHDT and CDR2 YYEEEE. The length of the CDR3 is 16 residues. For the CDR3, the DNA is TGTGCCAGCAGCTTGTACGGGGCAGCGAACACCGGGGAGCTGTTTTTT. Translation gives CASSLYGAANTGELFF.

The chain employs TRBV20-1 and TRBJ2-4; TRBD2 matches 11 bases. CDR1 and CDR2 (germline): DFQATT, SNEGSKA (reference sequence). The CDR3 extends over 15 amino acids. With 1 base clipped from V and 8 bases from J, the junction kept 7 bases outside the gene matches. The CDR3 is CSARALAGGLDIQYF. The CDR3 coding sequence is TGCAGTGCTAGAGCTTTAGCGGGAGGGTTGGACATTCAGTACTTC.

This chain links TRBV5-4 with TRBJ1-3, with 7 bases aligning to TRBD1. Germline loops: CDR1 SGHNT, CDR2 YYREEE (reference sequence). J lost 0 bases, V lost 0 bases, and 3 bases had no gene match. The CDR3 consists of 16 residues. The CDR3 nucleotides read TGTGCCAGCAGCTTGGGGGACAGAATCTCTGGAAACACCATATATTTT. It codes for CASSLGDRISGNTIYF. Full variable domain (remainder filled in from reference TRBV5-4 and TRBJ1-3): ETGVTQSPTHLIKTRGQQVTLRCSSQSGHNTVSWYQQALGQGPQFIFQYYREEENGRGNFPPRFSGLQFPNYSSELNVNALELDDSALYLCASSLGDRISGNTIYFGEGSWLTVV.

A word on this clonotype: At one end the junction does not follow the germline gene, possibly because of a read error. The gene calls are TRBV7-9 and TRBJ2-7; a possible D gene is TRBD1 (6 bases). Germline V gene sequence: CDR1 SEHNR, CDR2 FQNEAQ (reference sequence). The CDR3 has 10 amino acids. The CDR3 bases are TGTGCCAGCAGCCCGGACAGCTCTGAATTC. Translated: CASSPDSSEF.

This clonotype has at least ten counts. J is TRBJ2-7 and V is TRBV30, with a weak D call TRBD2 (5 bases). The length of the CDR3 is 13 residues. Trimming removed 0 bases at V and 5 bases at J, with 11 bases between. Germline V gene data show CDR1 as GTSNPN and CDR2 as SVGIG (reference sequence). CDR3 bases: TGTGCCTGGAGTGTACGTCGGGGTGACGAGCAGTACTTC. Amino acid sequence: CAWSVRRGDEQYF.

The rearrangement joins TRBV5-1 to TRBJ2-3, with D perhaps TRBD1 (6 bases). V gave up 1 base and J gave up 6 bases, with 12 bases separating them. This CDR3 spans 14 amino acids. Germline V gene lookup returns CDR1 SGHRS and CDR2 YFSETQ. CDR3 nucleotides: TGCGCCAGCAGCTTGCAGGGGTCATCGGATACGCAGTATTTT. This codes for CASSLQGSSDTQYF.

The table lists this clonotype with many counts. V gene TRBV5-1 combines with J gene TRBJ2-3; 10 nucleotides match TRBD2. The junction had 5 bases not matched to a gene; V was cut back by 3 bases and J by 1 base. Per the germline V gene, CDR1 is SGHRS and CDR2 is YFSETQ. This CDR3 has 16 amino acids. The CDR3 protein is CASSSSGSPRTDTQYF. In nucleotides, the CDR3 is TGCGCCAGCAGCTCTAGCGGGAGCCCTCGCACAGATACGCAGTATTTT.

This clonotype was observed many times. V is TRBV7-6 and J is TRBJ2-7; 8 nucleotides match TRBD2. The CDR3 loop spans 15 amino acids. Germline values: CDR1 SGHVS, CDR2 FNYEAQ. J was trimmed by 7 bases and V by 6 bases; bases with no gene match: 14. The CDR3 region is CASRLGPAGVSEQYF. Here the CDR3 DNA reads TGTGCCAGCAGACTGGGGCCAGCGGGAGTTTCAGAGCAGTACTTC.